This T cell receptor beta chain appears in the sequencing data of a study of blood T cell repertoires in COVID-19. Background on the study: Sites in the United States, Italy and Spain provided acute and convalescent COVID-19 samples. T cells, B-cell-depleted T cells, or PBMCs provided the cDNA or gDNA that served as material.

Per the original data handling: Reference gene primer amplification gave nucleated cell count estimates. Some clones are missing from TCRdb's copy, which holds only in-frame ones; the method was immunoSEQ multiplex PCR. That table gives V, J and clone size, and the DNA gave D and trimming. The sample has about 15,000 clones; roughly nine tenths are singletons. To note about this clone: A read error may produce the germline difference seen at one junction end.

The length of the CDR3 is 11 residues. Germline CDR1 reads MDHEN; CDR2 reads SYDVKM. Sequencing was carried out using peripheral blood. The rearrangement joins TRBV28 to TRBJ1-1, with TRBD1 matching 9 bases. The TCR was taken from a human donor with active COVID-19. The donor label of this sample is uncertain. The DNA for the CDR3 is TGTGCCAGCAGTGCTACTCGGGACAGGGTGTGG. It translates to CASSATRDRVW.